This T cell receptor beta chain was recovered during a study of OX40 agonist ivuxolimab in advanced cancers. From germline, CDR1 is ENHRY and CDR2 SYGVKD. Deletions cut 8 bases from V and 6 bases from J, with 10 bases between. This CDR3 region has 12 residues. The table came from immunoSEQ multiplex PCR; TCRdb's copy has only in-frame clones and leaves some out. The sample has about 64,000 clones, 85% to 90% seen once; the top ten hold roughly 13%. This TCR was recovered from an adult with an advanced solid tumor such as melanoma, head and neck, liver or kidney cancer. The rearrangement links TRBV10-3 to TRBJ1-4, with D unclear. The source was CD4+ or CD8+ T cells sorted from blood, collected in a trial of the OX40 agonist ivuxolimab. The CDR3 region has the DNA TGTGCCATCCGCACAGTAGATGAAAAACTGTTTTTT. Translating it yields CAIRTVDEKLFF.